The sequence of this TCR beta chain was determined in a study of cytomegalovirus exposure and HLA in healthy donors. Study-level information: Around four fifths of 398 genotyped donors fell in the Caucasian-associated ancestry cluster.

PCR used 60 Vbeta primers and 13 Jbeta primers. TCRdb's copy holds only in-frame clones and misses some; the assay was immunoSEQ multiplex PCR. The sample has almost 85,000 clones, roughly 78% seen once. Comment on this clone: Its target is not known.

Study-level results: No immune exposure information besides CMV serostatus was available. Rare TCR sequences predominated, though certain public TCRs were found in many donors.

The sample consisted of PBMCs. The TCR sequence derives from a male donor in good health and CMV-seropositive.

CDR3 nucleotide sequence: TGTGCCAGTAGTAGAATACTGGGGCAGGGCGGATACAATGAGCAGTTCTTC. It encodes CASSRILGQGGYNEQFF. The V call is TRBV19, the J call TRBJ2-1; possibly TRBD1 for D (5 bases). The V gene lost 4 bases and the J gene lost 4 bases, with 20 bases spanning the gap. CDR1 and CDR2 from the germline V gene are LNHDA and SQIVND (reference sequence). This CDR3 is 17 amino acids long.